A single sample gave rise to the 19 T cell receptor beta chains below, sequenced in a study of T cell changes during pregnancy in multiple sclerosis. TCRdb keeps only in-frame clones here, not all; method: immunoSEQ multiplex PCR. Here the sample spans tens of thousands of clones, 80% to 95% being singletons. Material: peripheral blood, obtained in the second trimester of pregnancy. These receptors all stem from a female donor with multiple sclerosis, enrolled in a pregnancy study.

The chain joins TRBV14 to TRBJ1-1; 10 positions agree with TRBD1. V shed 1 base, J shed 5 bases, and the junction held 19 bases outside the gene matches. The V gene's germline CDR1 is SGHDN and CDR2 FVKESK. The CDR3 covers 20 residues. As DNA, the CDR3 is TGTGCCAGCAGCCAAGGAGAAGGACAGGGGGGAGGACGATGGATAACTGAAGCTTTCTTT. Protein: CASSQGEGQGGGRWITEAFF. Full variable domain (missing parts from reference TRBV14 and TRBJ1-1): EAGVTQFPSHSVIEKGQTVTLRCDPISGHDNLYWYRRVMGKEIKFLLHFVKESKQDESGMPNNRFLAERTGGTYSTLKVQPAELEDSGVYFCASSQGEGQGGGRWITEAFFGQGTRLTVV.

The chain is built from TRBV5-1 and TRBJ1-6; 8 bases align to TRBD1. The CDR3 totals 13 residues. After removal of 7 bases from V and 7 bases from J, the junction contained 4 bases not matched to a gene. From germline, CDR1 is SGHRS and CDR2 YFSETQ. CDR3 bases: TGCGCCAGCCAGGACAGGGAGAATTCACCCCTCCACTTT. Its translation: CASQDRENSPLHF. The full variable domain, with the rest looked up from reference TRBV5-1 and TRBJ1-6, is KAGVTQTPRYLIKTRGQQVTLSCSPISGHRSVSWYQQTPGQGLQFLFEYFSETQRNKGNFPGRFSGRQFSNSRSEMNVSTLELGDSALYLCASQDRENSPLHFGNGTRLTVT.

This clone was detected only once. V and J are TRBV7-3 and TRBJ2-5, with TRBD2 matching over 10 bases. The CDR3 is 15 residues long. Germline V gives CDR1 SGHTA, CDR2 FQGTGA. The ends lost 8 bases at V and 4 bases at J; junction bases unmatched: 10. This chain's CDR3 is CASAGAGGQLETQYF. CDR3 in DNA: TGTGCCAGCGCAGGAGCGGGGGGGCAGTTAGAGACCCAGTACTTC.

The V and J genes are TRBV5-6 and TRBJ2-7; TRBD1 aligns across 11 bases. The ends lost 3 bases at V and 0 bases at J; junction bases unmatched: 5. The germline gives CDR1 SGHDT, CDR2 YYEEEE. The CDR3 is 16 residues long. CDR3 sequence reads: CASSWGQGGSSYEQYF. Written as DNA, the CDR3 is TGTGCCAGCAGCTGGGGACAGGGGGGGAGCTCCTACGAGCAGTACTTC.

This chain links TRBV5-6 with TRBJ1-2; 8 positions match TRBD1. CDR3 size: 15 residues. The germline V gene has CDR1 SGHDT and CDR2 YYEEEE. With 4 bases clipped from V and 7 bases from J, the junction kept 12 bases outside the gene matches. CDR3 protein: CASSLRQGATVGYTF. The CDR3 bases are TGTGCCAGCAGCCTGAGGCAGGGGGCAACGGTTGGCTACACCTTC.

This chain uses TRBV6-1 with TRBJ1-2; 8 bases align to TRBD1. From germline, CDR1 is MNHNS and CDR2 SASEGT. V lost 4 bases and J lost 4; bases outside the gene matches: 5. This CDR3 spans 14 amino acids. CDR3 protein: CASSGQGFFYGYTF. CDR3 nucleotides: TGTGCCAGCAGTGGACAGGGGTTCTTCTATGGCTACACCTTC.

The chain has TRBV6-1 and TRBJ1-3, with D maybe TRBD1 (6 bases). The CDR3 is made up of 15 amino acids. Trimming removed 3 bases at V and 0 bases at J, with 9 bases between. Germline V CDR1 and CDR2: MNHNS, SASEGT. The CDR3 DNA reads as TGTGCCAGCAGTGACCGACAGGACTCTGGAAACACCATATATTTT. Its translation: CASSDRQDSGNTIYF.

This chain connects TRBV7-2 to TRBJ2-2, with TRBD1 matching 8 bases. Germline V gene sequence: CDR1 SGHTA, CDR2 FQGNSA. Losses at the gene ends were 1 base for V and 6 bases for J; bases not matched to a gene: 1. The CDR3 sequence is 14 residues long. CDR3 region: CASSLDRGSGELFF. DNA of the CDR3: TGTGCCAGCAGCTTAGACAGGGGGTCCGGGGAGCTGTTTTTT.

V and J are TRBV7-2 and TRBJ2-1, with 8 positions matching TRBD1. CDR1 is SGHTA and CDR2 is FQGNSA in the germline V gene. This CDR3 has 18 amino acids. J was trimmed by 5 bases and V by 5 bases; bases with no gene match: 17. CDR3 sequence (DNA): TGTGCCAGCAGCCTCACCCCCCCGGGTCAGGGGGCCCACAATGAGCAGTTCTTC. This sequence encodes CASSLTPPGQGAHNEQFF.

The sample holds a few counts of this clone. V gene TRBV7-9 combines with J gene TRBJ2-2, with TRBD1 identical over 11 bases. The V segment lost 5 bases and the J segment 7 bases; nucleotides outside the gene matches: 0. Germline CDR1 and CDR2: SEHNR and FQNEAQ (reference sequence). CDR3 length: 13 amino acids. CDR3 region: CASSGTGGGELFF. The CDR3 region has the DNA TGTGCCAGCAGCGGGACAGGGGGCGGGGAGCTGTTTTTT. Looking up the rest from reference TRBV7-9 and TRBJ2-2 gives the full variable domain: DTGVSQNPRHKITKRGQNVTFRCDPISEHNRLYWYRQTLGQGPEFLTYFQNEAQLEKSRLLSDRFSAERPKGSFSTLEIQRTEQGDSAMYLCASSGTGGGELFFGEGSRLTVL.

This chain connects TRBV28 to TRBJ2-2, with 8 bases identical to TRBD2. The trim removed 5 bases at V and 2 bases at J, leaving 13 bases unmatched. Germline loops: CDR1 MDHEN, CDR2 SYDVKM. This CDR3 has 18 residues. CDR3 sequence reads: CASSAIPPAGVNTGELFF. The CDR3 DNA reads as TGTGCCAGCAGTGCGATCCCCCCAGCGGGGGTTAACACCGGGGAGCTGTTTTTT.

This clone was observed a single time. V is TRBV6-6 and J is TRBJ2-7; 7 nucleotides align to TRBD2. CDR1 and CDR2 from the germline V gene are MNHNY and SVGAGI (reference sequence). CDR3 length: 14 residues. V dropped 7 bases and J dropped 4; count of bases not matched to a gene: 10. The CDR3 bases are TGTGCCAGCAAAGTAGCGGGCAGGGAATACGAGCAGTACTTC. It yields the protein CASKVAGREYEQYF.

The chain recombines TRBV7-2 with TRBJ2-3; D gene unclear. The CDR3 has 13 residues. Looked up from germline, CDR1 is SGHTA and CDR2 is FQGNSA. V lost 5 bases and J lost 9, with 15 bases in between. In DNA form, the CDR3 reads TGTGCCAGCAGCCCTACGCCCGGAGTAACGCAGTATTTT. Translating it yields CASSPTPGVTQYF.

The CDR3 coding sequence is TGTGCCAGTAGTATGGGGCGGGATGTGACCATTCAGTACTTC. Translating it yields CASSMGRDVTIQYF. The chain couples TRBV19 to TRBJ2-4; D may be TRBD2 (6 bases). Germline V lookup: CDR1 LNHDA, CDR2 SQIVND (reference sequence). Trimming took 3 bases from V and 9 from J, leaving 15 bases between them. CDR3 size: 14 residues. Full variable domain (rest looked up from reference TRBV19 and TRBJ2-4): DGGITQSPKYLFRKEGQNVTLSCEQNLNHDAMYWYRQDPGQGLRLIYYSQIVNDFQKGDIAEGYSVSREKKESFPLTVTSAQKNPTAFYLCASSMGRDVTIQYFGAGTRLSVL.

This chain's CDR3 is CASSLVSGDSNEKLFF. The CDR3 DNA sequence: TGTGCCAGCAGCTTAGTTTCGGGGGACTCTAATGAAAAACTGTTTTTT. The genes are TRBV7-2 and TRBJ1-4, with D tentatively TRBD1 (5 bases). The germline V gene has CDR1 SGHTA and CDR2 FQGNSA. The CDR3 has 16 residues. The germline V and J ends were trimmed by 1 base and 3 bases, with 12 bases remaining between them.

This chain links TRBV7-3 with TRBJ2-7, with TRBD1 identical over 7 bases. Germline V gene sequence: CDR1 SGHTA, CDR2 FQGTGA. This CDR3 spans 14 amino acids. V gave up 0 bases and J gave up 4 bases; unmatched junction bases: 3. CDR3 loop: CASSLTGGTYEQYF. The CDR3 region has the DNA TGTGCCAGCAGCTTAACAGGGGGCACATACGAGCAGTACTTC.

The chain couples TRBV7-2 to TRBJ2-7, with 11 positions matching TRBD2. V shed 6 bases, J shed 0 bases, and the junction held 13 bases outside the gene matches. Germline lookup yields CDR1 SGHTA and CDR2 FQGNSA. The CDR3 spans 18 residues. The CDR3, as DNA: TGTGCCAGCAGTTTCACTAGCGGGGGCCTAAGGAGCTCCTACGAGCAGTACTTC. Protein sequence: CASSFTSGGLRSSYEQYF. Drawing the rest from reference TRBV7-2 and TRBJ2-7, the complete variable domain is GAGVSQSPSNKVTEKGKDVELRCDPISGHTALYWYRQSLGQGLEFLIYFQGNSAPDKSGLPSDRFSAERTGGSVSTLTIQRTQQEDSAVYLCASSFTSGGLRSSYEQYFGPGTRLTVT.

The chain links TRBV5-1 to TRBJ1-2; no firm D call. The V end was cut by 4 bases, the J end by 2 bases, with 15 bases between. Germline V gene data show CDR1 as SGHRS and CDR2 as YFSETQ. This CDR3 comprises 15 residues. CDR3 DNA: TGCGCCAGCAGCCTGGATCGGGAAACCAACTATGGCTACACCTTC. Its translation: CASSLDRETNYGYTF.

The V gene is TRBV6-1, the J gene TRBJ1-5; TRBD1 is a possible D gene (6 bases). CDR1 is MNHNS, CDR2 SASEGT, per germline. This CDR3 contains 13 residues. V lost 10 bases and J 6 bases, leaving 16 bases between the germline ends. The CDR3, as DNA: TGTGCCACAGAGCCGGGGGGCGGTCAGCCCCAGCATTTT. It codes for CATEPGGGQPQHF.